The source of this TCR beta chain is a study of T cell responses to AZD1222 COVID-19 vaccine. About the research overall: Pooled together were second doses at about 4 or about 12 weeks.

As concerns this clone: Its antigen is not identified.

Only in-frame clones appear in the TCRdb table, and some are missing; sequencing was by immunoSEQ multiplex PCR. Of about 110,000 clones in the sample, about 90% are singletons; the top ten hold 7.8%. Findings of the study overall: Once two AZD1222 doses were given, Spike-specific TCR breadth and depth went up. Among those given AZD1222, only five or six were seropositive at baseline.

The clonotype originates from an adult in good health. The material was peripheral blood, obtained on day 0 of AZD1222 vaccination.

The CDR3: CASSERQGGTETQYF. The CDR3 DNA reads TGTGCCAGCAGCGAAAGACAGGGAGGGACAGAGACCCAGTACTTC. This chain joins TRBV7-9 and TRBJ2-5; D tentatively reads TRBD1 or TRBD2 (7 bases each). The CDR3 runs 15 residues. CDR1 and CDR2 (germline): SEHNR, FQNEAQ (reference sequence). V lost 5 bases, J lost 4 bases, and 17 bases lay in between.